The TCR beta chain under discussion was sequenced for a study of CD8+ T cells in alopecia areata. Study-wide findings and caveats: On tofacitinib, scalp clonality and expanded CD8+ clones among top 100 fell significantly. Association of baseline CD8+ expansion with response is uncertain owing to one nonresponder.

About this clone: Its antigen is not identified.

The ends were cut back, 1 base at V and 0 bases at J, with 12 bases in the middle. CDR1 is SGHTA and CDR2 is FQGNSA in the germline V gene. This CDR3 is built from 16 residues. Sample treatment: oral pan-JAK inhibitor, 5-10 mg twice daily. Patients with alopecia areata provided lesional scalp punch biopsies as well as peripheral blood. Reverse transcribed after extraction, RNA yielded cDNA as the sequencing template. Data came from immunoSEQ multiplex PCR; TCRdb stores just in-frame clones and leaves some out. The sample shows 250,000 to 300,000 clones, 58% of them seen only once. The clonotype was recovered from a human donor with alopecia areata. Sequenced material: CD4+ T cells sorted from blood, taken at week 24, from a patient treated with tofacitinib. This chain joins TRBV7-2 and TRBJ1-2, with D possibly TRBD1 on 5 matching bases. CDR3: CASSLGGGTANYGYTF. The CDR3, as DNA: TGTGCCAGCAGCTTAGGTGGGGGTACGGCTAACTATGGCTACACCTTC.